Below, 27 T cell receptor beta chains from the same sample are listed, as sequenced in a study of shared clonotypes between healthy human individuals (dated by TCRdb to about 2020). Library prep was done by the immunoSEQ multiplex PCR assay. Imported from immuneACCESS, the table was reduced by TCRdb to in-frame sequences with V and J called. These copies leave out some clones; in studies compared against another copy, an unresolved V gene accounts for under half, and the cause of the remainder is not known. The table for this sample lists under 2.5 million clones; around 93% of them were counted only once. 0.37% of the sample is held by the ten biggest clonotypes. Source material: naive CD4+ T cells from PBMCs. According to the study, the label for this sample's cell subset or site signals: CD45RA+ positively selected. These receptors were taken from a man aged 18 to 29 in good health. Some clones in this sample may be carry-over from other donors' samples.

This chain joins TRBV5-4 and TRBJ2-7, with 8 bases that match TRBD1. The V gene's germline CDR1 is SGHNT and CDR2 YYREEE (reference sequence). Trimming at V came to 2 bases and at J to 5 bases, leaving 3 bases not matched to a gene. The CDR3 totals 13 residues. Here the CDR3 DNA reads TGTGCCAGCAGCTTTCAGGGGGCTAACGAGCAGTACTTC. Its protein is CASSFQGANEQYF.

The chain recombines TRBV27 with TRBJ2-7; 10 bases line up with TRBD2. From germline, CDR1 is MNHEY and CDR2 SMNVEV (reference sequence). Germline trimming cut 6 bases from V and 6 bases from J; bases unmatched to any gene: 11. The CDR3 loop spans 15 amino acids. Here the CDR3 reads CASSLITASGSEQYF. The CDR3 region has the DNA TGTGCCAGCAGCCTAATCACCGCTAGCGGGAGCGAGCAGTACTTC.

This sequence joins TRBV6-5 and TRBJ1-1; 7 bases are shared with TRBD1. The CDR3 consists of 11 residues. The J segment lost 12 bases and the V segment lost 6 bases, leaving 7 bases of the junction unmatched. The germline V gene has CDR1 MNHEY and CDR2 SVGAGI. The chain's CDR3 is CASRGQVGTFF. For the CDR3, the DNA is TGTGCCAGCAGAGGACAGGTCGGGACTTTCTTT.

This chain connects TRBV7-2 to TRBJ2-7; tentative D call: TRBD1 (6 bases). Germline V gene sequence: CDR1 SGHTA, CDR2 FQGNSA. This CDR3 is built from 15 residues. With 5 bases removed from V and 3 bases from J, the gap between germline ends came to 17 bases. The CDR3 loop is CASSIRTASNYEQYF. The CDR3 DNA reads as TGTGCCAGCAGCATTAGGACAGCGAGTAACTACGAGCAGTACTTC.

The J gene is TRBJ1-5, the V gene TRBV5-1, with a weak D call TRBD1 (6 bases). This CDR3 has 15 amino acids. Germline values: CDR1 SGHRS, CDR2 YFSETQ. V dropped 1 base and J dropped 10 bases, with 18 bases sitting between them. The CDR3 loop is CASSLFVGGHSPQHF. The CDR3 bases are TGCGCCAGCAGCTTGTTTGTGGGGGGGCACTCCCCCCAGCATTTT.

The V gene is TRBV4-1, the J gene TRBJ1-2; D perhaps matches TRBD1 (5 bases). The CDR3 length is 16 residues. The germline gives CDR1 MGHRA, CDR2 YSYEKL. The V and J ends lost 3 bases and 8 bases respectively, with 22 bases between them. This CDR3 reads CASSQASTGRLRGYTF. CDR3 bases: TGCGCCAGCAGCCAGGCCTCTACAGGCCGTTTGAGAGGCTACACCTTC.

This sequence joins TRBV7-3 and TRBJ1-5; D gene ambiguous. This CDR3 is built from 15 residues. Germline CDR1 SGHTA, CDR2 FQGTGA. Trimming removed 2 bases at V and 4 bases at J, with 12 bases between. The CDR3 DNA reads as TGTGCCAGCAGCTTAGATGGAGGGTCAAATCAGCCCCAGCATTTT. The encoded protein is CASSLDGGSNQPQHF.

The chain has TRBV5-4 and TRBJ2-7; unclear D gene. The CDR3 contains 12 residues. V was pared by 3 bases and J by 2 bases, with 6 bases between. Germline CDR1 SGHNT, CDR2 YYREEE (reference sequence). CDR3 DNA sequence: TGTGCCAGCAGCTCGCCACCCTACGAGCAGTACTTC. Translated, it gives CASSSPPYEQYF.

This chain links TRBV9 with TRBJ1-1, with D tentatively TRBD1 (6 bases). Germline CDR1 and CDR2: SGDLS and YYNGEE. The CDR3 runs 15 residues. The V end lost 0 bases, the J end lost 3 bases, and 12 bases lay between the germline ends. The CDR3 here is CASSVGRGGYTEAFF. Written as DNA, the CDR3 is TGTGCCAGCAGCGTAGGCAGGGGAGGGTACACTGAAGCTTTCTTT.

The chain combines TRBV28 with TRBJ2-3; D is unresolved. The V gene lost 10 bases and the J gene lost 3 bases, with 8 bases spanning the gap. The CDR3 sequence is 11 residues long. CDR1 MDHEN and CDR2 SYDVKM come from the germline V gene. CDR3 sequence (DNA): TGTGCCATCCGAGTAACAGATACGCAGTATTTT. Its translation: CAIRVTDTQYF.

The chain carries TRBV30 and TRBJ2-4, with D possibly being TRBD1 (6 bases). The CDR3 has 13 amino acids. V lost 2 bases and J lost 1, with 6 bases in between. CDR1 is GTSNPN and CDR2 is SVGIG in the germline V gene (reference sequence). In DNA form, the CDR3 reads TGTGCCTGGAGTAGGGGGGCCAAAAACATTCAGTACTTC. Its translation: CAWSRGAKNIQYF. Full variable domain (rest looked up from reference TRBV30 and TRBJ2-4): SQTIHQWPATLVQPVGSPLSLECTVEGTSNPNLYWYRQAAGRGLQLLFYSVGIGQISSEVPQNLSASRPQDRQFILSSKKLLLSDSGFYLCAWSRGAKNIQYFGAGTRLSVL.

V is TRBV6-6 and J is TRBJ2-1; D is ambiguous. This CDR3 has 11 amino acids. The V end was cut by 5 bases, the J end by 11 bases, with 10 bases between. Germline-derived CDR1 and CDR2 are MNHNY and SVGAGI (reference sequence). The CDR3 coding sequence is TGTGCCAGCAGTACCCCCGAAAAGCAGTTCTTC. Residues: CASSTPEKQFF.

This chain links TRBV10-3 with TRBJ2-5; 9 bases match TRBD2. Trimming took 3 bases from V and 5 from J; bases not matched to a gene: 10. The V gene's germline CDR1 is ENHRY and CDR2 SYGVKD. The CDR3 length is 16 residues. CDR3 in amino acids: CAISDNLAGVEETQYF. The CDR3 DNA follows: TGTGCCATCAGTGATAATTTAGCGGGAGTGGAGGAGACCCAGTACTTC.

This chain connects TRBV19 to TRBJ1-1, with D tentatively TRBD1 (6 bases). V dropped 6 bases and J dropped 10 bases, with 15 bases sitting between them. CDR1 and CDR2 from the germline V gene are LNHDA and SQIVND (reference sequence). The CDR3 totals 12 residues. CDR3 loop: CASRGAVRRAFF. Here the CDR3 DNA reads TGTGCCAGTAGGGGGGCGGTTCGCCGAGCTTTCTTT.

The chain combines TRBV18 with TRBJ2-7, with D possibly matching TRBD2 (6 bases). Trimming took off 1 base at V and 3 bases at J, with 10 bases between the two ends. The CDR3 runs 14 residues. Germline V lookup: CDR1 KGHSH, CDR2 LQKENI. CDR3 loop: CASSPLGGGYEQYF. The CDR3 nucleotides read TGTGCCAGCTCACCACTGGGAGGAGGCTACGAGCAGTACTTC. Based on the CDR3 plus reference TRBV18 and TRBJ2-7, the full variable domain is NAGVMQNPRHLVRRRGQEARLRCSPMKGHSHVYWYRQLPEEGLKFMVYLQKENIIDESGMPKERFSAEFPKEGPSILRIQQVVRGDSAAYFCASSPLGGGYEQYFGPGTRLTVT.

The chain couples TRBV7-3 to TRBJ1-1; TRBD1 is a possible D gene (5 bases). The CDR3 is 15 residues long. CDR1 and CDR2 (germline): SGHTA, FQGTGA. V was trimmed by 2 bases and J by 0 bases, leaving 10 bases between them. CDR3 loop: CASSLQGLLNTEAFF. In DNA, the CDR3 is TGTGCCAGCAGCTTACAGGGACTGCTGAACACTGAAGCTTTCTTT. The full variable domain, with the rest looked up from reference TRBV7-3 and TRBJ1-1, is GAGVSQTPSNKVTEKGKYVELRCDPISGHTALYWYRQSLGQGPEFLIYFQGTGAADDSGLPNDRFFAVRPEGSVSTLKIQRTERGDSAVYLCASSLQGLLNTEAFFGQGTRLTVV.

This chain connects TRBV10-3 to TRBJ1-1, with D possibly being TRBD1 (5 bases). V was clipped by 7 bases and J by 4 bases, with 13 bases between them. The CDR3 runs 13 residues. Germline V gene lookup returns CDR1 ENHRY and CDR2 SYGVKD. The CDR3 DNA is TGTGCCATCATCGGGGGGGAACGCACTGAAGCTTTCTTT. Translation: CAIIGGERTEAFF.

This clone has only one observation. The DNA of the CDR3 is TGTGCCACCAGCAGAGATTCAGGAGTTGGAGGCTACACCTTC. Translating it yields CATSRDSGVGGYTF. The chain carries TRBV15 and TRBJ1-2; D gene unclear. Germline CDR1 is LNHNV and CDR2 is YYDKDF (reference sequence). CDR3 size: 14 residues. The ends were cut back, 0 bases at V and 8 bases at J, with 13 bases in the middle.

In DNA form, the CDR3 reads TGTGCCAGCAGTGATGTTTGGGGCACAGATACGCAGTATTTT. Protein sequence: CASSDVWGTDTQYF. The chain recombines TRBV25-1 with TRBJ2-3; no clear D gene. This CDR3 is built from 14 residues. Deletions cut 3 bases from V and 1 base from J, with 8 bases between. Germline V gene lookup returns CDR1 MGHDK and CDR2 SYGVNS.

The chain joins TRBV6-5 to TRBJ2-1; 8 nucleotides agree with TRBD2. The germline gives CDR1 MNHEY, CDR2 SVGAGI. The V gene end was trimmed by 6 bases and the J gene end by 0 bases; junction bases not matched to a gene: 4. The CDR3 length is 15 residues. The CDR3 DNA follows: TGTGCCAGCAGCCGGACTAGCAACTCCTACAATGAGCAGTTCTTC. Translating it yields CASSRTSNSYNEQFF.

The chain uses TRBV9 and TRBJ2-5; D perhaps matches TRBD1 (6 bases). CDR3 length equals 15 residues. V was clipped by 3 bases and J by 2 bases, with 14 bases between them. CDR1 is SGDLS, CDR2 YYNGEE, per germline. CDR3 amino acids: CASSATGTTQETQYF. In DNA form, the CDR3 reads TGTGCCAGCAGCGCGACCGGGACAACACAAGAGACCCAGTACTTC.

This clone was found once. CDR3 loop: CASGLGLAGSTDTQYF. The CDR3 DNA sequence: TGTGCTAGTGGTTTGGGGCTAGCGGGAAGCACAGATACGCAGTATTTT. The rearrangement uses TRBV12-5 and TRBJ2-3; 9 bases align to TRBD2. Germline CDR1 LGHNT, CDR2 FRNRAP. CDR3 length: 16 residues. J gave up 0 bases and V 1 base, and 2 bases lay outside the gene matches. The whole variable domain, remainder taken from reference TRBV12-5 and TRBJ2-3, is DARVTQTPRHKVTEMGQEVTMRCQPILGHNTVFWYRQTMMQGLELLAYFRNRAPLDDSGMPKDRFSAEMPDATLATLKIQPSEPRDSAVYFCASGLGLAGSTDTQYFGPGTRLTVL.

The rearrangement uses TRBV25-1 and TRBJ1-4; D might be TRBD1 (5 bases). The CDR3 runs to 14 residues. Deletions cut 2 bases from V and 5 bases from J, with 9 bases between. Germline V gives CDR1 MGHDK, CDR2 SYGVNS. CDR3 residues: CASSEVGGNEKLFF. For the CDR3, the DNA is TGTGCCAGCAGTGAAGTGGGGGGGAATGAAAAACTGTTTTTT. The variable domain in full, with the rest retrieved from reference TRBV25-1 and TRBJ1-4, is EADIYQTPRYLVIGTGKKITLECSQTMGHDKMYWYQQDPGMELHLIHYSYGVNSTEKGDLSSESTVSRIRTEHFPLTLESARPSHTSQYLCASSEVGGNEKLFFGSGTQLSVL.

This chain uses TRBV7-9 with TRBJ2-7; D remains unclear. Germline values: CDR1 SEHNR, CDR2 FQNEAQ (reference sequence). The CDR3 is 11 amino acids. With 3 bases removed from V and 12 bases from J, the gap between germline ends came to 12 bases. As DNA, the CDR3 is TGTGCCAGCAGCTTTAACATCGGTCTGTACTTC. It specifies CASSFNIGLYF.

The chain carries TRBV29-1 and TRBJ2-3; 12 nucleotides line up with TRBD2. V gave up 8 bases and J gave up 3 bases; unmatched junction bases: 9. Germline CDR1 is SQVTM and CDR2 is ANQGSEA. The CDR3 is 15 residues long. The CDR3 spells CSSNPTSGRTDTQYF. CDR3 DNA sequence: TGCAGCTCCAACCCGACTAGCGGGAGAACAGATACGCAGTATTTT.

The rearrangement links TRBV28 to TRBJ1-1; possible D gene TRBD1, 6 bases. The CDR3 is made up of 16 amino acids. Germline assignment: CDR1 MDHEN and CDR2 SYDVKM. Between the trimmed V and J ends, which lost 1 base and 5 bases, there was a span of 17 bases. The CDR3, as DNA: TGTGCCAGCAGTTTATCGGCGAGGGGGGCGCGGACTGAAGCTTTCTTT. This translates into CASSLSARGARTEAFF.

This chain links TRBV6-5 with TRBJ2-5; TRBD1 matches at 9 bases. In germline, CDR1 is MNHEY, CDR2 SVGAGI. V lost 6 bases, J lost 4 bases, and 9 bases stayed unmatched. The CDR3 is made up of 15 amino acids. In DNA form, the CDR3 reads TGTGCCAGCAGGCAAACAGGGGGCTTCCTAGAGACCCAGTACTTC. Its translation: CASRQTGGFLETQYF.